This T cell receptor (beta chain) emerged from a study of post-analysis software for immune sequencing data. Trimming at V came to 7 bases and at J to 1 base, leaving 7 bases not matched to a gene. Germline V gene data show CDR1 as MNHEY and CDR2 as SVGAGI. The CDR3 loop spans 15 amino acids. The study's findings and limits: Five TRBV segments, including TRBV5-6, TRBV5-1 and TRBV20-1, were more frequent in patients than controls. Those with multiple sclerosis, the patient group, showed significantly lower normalized Chao1 diversity than controls. Under F measure analysis, samples from one preparation batch co-clustered strongly.

TCR beta cDNA libraries included unique molecular identifiers. TCRdb recomputed calls from the PCR reads with MiXCR, one row per CDR3 protein. Of 600,000 to 700,000 distinct CDR3 sequences listed, around 64% are singletons. As regards this clonotype: Its antigen is unknown.

Sequencing used blood. The V call is TRBV6-5, the J call TRBJ2-1; the match to TRBD2 covers 7 bases. This clonotype was sampled from a girl aged 2-10 years with multiple sclerosis. CDR3 nucleotide sequence: TGTGCCAGCACCCCGACTAGCAGGTCCTACAATGAGCAGTTCTTC. This encodes CASTPTSRSYNEQFF.